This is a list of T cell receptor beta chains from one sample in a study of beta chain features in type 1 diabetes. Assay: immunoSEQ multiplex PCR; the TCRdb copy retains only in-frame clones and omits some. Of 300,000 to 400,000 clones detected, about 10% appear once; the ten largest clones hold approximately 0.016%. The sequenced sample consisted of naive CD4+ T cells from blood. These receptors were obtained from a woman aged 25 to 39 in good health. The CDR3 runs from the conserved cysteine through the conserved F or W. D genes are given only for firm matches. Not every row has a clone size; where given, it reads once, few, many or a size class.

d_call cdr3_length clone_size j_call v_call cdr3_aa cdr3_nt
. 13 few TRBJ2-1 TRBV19 CASRPRGSGEQFF TGTGCCAGTAGGCCGCGAGGAAGCGGTGAGCAGTTCTTC
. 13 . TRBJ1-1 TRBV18 CASSPPQPTEAFF TGTGCCAGCTCACCACCACAGCCCACTGAAGCTTTCTTT
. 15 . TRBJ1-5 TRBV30 CAWSRSGESNQPQHF TGTGCCTGGAGTCGGAGTGGGGAGAGCAATCAGCCCCAGCATTTT
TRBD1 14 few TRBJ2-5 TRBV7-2 CASSFGTGGETQYF TGTGCCAGCAGCTTCGGGACAGGGGGGGAGACCCAGTACTTC
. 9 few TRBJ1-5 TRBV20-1 CSALQPQHF TGCAGTGCACTACAGCCCCAGCATTTT
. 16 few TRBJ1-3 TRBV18 CASSQRGSSSGNTIYF TGTGCCAGCTCTCAGAGAGGGTCAAGCTCTGGAAACACCATATATTTT
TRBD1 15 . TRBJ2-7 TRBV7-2 CASSPRTGGSYEQYF TGTGCCAGCAGCCCAAGGACAGGGGGCTCCTACGAGCAGTACTTC
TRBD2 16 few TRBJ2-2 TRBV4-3 CASSPFAGGDTGELFF TGCGCCAGCAGCCCGTTTGCGGGAGGTGACACCGGGGAGCTGTTTTTT
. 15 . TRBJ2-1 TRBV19 CASSISGLSYNEQFF TGTGCCAGTAGTATCAGCGGGCTAAGCTACAATGAGCAGTTCTTC
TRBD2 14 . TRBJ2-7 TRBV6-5 CASSYAGGLYEQYF TGTGCCAGCAGTTACGCGGGGGGGCTGTACGAGCAGTACTTC
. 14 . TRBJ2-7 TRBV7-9 CASSFGQVSYEQYF TGTGCCAGCAGCTTTGGCCAGGTATCCTACGAGCAGTACTTC
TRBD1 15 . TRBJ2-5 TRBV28 CASSPTGTGRETQYF TGTGCCAGCAGTCCGACCGGGACAGGGAGGGAGACCCAGTACTTC
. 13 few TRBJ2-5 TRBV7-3 CASCLGADETQYF TGTGCCTCTTGTCTGGGGGCGGATGAGACCCAGTACTTC
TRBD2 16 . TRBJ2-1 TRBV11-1 CASSLGLAGAYNEQFF TGTGCCAGCAGCTTGGGTCTAGCGGGAGCGTACAATGAGCAGTTCTTC
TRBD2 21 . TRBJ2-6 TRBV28 CASRQGLAGVLPLSGANVLTF TGTGCCAGCAGACAGGGACTAGCGGGGGTTCTCCCACTCTCTGGGGCCAACGTCCTGACTTTC
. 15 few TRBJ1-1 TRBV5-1 CASSQYRARNTEAFF TGCGCCAGCAGCCAATACAGGGCACGGAACACTGAAGCTTTCTTT
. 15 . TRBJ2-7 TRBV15 CATSRGIGIGLEQYF TGTGCCACCAGCAGGGGTATCGGTATTGGGCTCGAGCAGTACTTC
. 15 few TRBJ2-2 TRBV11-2 CASSLGASNTGELFF TGTGCCAGCAGCTTAGGGGCTAGCAACACCGGGGAGCTGTTTTTT
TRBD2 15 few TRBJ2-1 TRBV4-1 CASSQGGTNLHEQFF TGCGCCAGCAGCCAAGGTGGGACTAATCTTCATGAGCAGTTCTTC
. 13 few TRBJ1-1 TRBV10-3 CAISVVQEAEAFF TGTGCCATCAGTGTCGTGCAGGAGGCTGAAGCTTTCTTT
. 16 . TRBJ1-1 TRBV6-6 CASTPEGGSRYSEAFF TGTGCCAGCACCCCAGAGGGTGGGAGCCGATACTCTGAAGCTTTCTTT
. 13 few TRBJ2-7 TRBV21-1 CASNPDRAYEQYF TGTGCCAGCAACCCGGACAGGGCGTACGAGCAGTACTTC
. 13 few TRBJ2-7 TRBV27 CASSFAVAYEQYF TGTGCCAGCAGTTTCGCGGTAGCCTACGAGCAGTACTTC
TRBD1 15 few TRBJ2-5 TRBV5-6 CASSLPGQGEETQYF TGTGCCAGCAGCTTGCCGGGACAGGGGGAAGAGACCCAGTACTTC
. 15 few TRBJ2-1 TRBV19 CASSIARGSYNEQFF TGTGCCAGTAGTATAGCCAGGGGCTCCTACAATGAGCAGTTCTTC
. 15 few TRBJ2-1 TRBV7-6 CASSLGTLEGNEQFF TGTGCCAGCAGCTTAGGGACCCTCGAGGGCAATGAGCAGTTCTTC
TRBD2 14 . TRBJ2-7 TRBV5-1 CASSFLAGDYEQYF TGCGCCAGCAGCTTTCTAGCGGGAGACTACGAGCAGTACTTC
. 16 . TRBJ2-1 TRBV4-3 CASSQEPSQAGNEQFF TGCGCCAGCAGCCAAGAACCCAGTCAGGCCGGCAATGAGCAGTTCTTC
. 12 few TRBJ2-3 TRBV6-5 CASSYLSGTQYF TGTGCCAGCAGTTACCTGTCGGGTACGCAGTATTTT
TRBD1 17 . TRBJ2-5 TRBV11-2 CASSLTLRTGGTETQYF TGTGCCAGCAGCTTAACCCTCAGGACAGGGGGCACAGAGACCCAGTACTTC
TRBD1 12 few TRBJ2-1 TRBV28 CASHGTEVEQFF TGTGCCAGTCATGGGACAGAAGTTGAGCAGTTCTTC
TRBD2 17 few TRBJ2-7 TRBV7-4 CASSLDWREILSYEQYF TGTGCCAGCAGCTTAGACTGGCGGGAGATTCTGTCCTACGAGCAGTACTTC
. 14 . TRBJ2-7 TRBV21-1 CASIGTGRDYEQYF TGTGCCAGCATAGGGACAGGGAGAGACTACGAGCAGTACTTC
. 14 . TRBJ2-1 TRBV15 CATSRAGAYNEQFF TGTGCCACCAGCAGAGCGGGGGCCTACAATGAGCAGTTCTTC
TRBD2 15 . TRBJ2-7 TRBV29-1 CSVMSRGRAEYEQYF TGCAGCGTTATGTCCCGCGGGAGAGCGGAGTACGAGCAGTACTTC
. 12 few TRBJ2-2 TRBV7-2 CASRPGTGELFF TGTGCCAGCAGGCCGGGTACCGGGGAGCTGTTTTTT
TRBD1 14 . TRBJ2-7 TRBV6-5 CASRQTGLFYEQYF TGTGCCAGCAGGCAGACAGGGCTTTTCTACGAGCAGTACTTC
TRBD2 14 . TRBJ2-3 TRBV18 CASSRDYSTDTQYF TGTGCCAGCTCACGGGACTATAGCACAGATACGCAGTATTTT
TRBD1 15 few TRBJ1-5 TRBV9 CASSVGEGADQPQHF TGTGCCAGCAGCGTAGGAGAGGGGGCGGATCAGCCCCAGCATTTT
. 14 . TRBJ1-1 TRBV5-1 CASSLEGYDNEAFF TGCGCCAGCAGCTTAGAGGGCTATGATAATGAAGCTTTCTTT
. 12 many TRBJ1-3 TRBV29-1 CSVQDSGNTIYF TGCAGCGTCCAGGACTCTGGAAACACCATATATTTT
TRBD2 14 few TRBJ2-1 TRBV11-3 CASSLLGRANEQFF TGTGCCAGCAGCTTATTGGGGAGGGCCAATGAGCAGTTCTTC
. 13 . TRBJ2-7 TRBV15 CATSRNPVNEQYF TGTGCCACCAGCAGAAATCCAGTGAACGAGCAGTACTTC
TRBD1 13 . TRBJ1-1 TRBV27 CASSWDRLSGAFF TGTGCCAGCAGTTGGGACAGGTTATCGGGAGCTTTCTTT
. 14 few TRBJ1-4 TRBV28 CASTQTDANEKLFF TGTGCCAGCACCCAGACAGACGCTAATGAAAAACTGTTTTTT
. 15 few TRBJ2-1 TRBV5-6 CASSRGRSSYNEQFF TGTGCCAGCAGCCGCGGTCGGAGCTCCTACAATGAGCAGTTCTTC
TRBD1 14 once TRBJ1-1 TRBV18 CASSPGQGNTEAFF TGTGCCAGCTCACCCGGACAGGGGAACACTGAAGCTTTCTTT
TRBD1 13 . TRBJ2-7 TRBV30 CAWNGDRGNEQYF TGTGCCTGGAACGGGGACAGGGGGAACGAGCAGTACTTC
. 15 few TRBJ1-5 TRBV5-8 CASSLEEATNQPQHF TGTGCCAGCAGCTTGGAGGAGGCAACCAATCAGCCCCAGCATTTT
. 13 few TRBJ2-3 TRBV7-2 CASSLTTTDTQYF TGTGCCAGCAGTTTGACAACAACAGATACGCAGTATTTT
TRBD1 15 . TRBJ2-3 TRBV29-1 CSVGTGQDSTDTQYF TGCAGCGTTGGGACAGGGCAAGATAGCACAGATACGCAGTATTTT
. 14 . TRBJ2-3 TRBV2 CASSTPTTGGTQYF TGTGCCAGCAGTACGCCCACCACCGGGGGTACGCAGTATTTT
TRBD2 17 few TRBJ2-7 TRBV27 CASSLGLAAVGSYEQYF TGTGCCAGCAGTTTAGGGCTAGCGGCAGTGGGCTCCTACGAGCAGTACTTC
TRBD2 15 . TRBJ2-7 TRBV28 CASRNEVAGAYEQYF TGTGCCAGCAGAAACGAAGTAGCGGGAGCCTACGAGCAGTACTTC
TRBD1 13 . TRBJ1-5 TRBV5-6 CASSLGDRQPQHF TGTGCCAGCAGCTTGGGGGACAGACAGCCCCAGCATTTT
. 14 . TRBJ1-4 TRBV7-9 CASSLTHTNEKLFF TGTGCCAGCAGCTTGACACATACTAATGAAAAACTGTTTTTT
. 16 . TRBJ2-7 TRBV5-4 CASALAGGPGAYEQYF TGTGCCAGCGCCCTGGCCGGTGGCCCGGGTGCTTACGAGCAGTACTTC